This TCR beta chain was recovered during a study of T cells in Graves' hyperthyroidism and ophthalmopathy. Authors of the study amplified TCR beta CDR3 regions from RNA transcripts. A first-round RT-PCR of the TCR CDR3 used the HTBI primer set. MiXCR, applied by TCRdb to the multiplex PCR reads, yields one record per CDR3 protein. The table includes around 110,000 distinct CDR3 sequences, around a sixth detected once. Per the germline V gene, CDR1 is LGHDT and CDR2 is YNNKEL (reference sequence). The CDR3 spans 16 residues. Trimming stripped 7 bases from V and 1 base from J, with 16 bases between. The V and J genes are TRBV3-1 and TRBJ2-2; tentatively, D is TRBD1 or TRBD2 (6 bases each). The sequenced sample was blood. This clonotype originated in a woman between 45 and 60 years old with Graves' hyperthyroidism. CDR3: CASIPGGGGNTGELFF. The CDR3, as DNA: TGTGCCAGCATCCCCGGAGGAGGGGGGAACACCGGGGAGCTGTTTTTT.